This record looks at one T cell receptor (beta chain) sequence and its context. Its cognate antigen is unknown. This record belongs to a study of T cell responses to AZD1222 COVID-19 vaccine. There are 16 residues in the CDR3. Trimming took 6 bases from V and 2 from J, leaving 20 bases between them. Germline loops: CDR1 WNHNN, CDR2 SYGVQD (reference sequence). Study-wide results and limits: In the spike-specific TCR repertoire, nearly half reportedly target unmutated variant regions.

Sequenced by immunoSEQ multiplex PCR; TCRdb stores in-frame clones only, minus some. Of fewer than 150,000 clones in the sample, 88% were seen once. The chain carries TRBV10-1 and TRBJ2-7; tentative D call: TRBD2 (6 bases). The origin of this receptor is an adult who received the AZD1222 COVID-19 vaccine. Sequences were derived from peripheral blood, sampled 28 days after the second AZD1222 dose. CDR3 sequence: CASSAGGAGEPYEQYF. CDR3 nucleotide sequence: TGCGCCAGCAGCGCCGGGGGAGCGGGTGAACCCTACGAGCAGTACTTC.